One TCR beta chain is described in this entry. This sample is part of a study of PD-L1 blockade in urothelial cancer. In the study overall: It was at some point between 2014 and 2016 that patients started atezolizumab at 1,200 mg intravenously every 3 weeks. In the patient group, about 90% of the roughly 29 were males with bladder-origin urothelial cancer.

Templates that were synthetic TCR analogs were spiked into each PCR. TCRdb's copy holds only in-frame clones and misses some; the assay was immunoSEQ multiplex PCR. The table has some 110,000 clones, around 93% seen once. Indicated time point: peripheral blood 6 weeks after treatment start. This clonotype originated in a man between 60 and 70 years old with urothelial cancer. The sequencing here drew on PBMCs, taken around atezolizumab (anti-PD-L1) treatment.

CDR3 residues: CASSLGLGGRDYGYTF. CDR3 in DNA: TGCGCCAGCAGCTTGGGCCTCGGGGGGCGCGACTATGGCTACACCTTC. The J gene is TRBJ1-2, the V gene TRBV5-1, with a tentative D call TRBD1 (6 bases). The CDR3 loop spans 16 amino acids. Germline V gene data show CDR1 as SGHRS and CDR2 as YFSETQ. Trimming shortened V by 0 bases and J by 3 bases, and 15 bases separated the two germline ends.